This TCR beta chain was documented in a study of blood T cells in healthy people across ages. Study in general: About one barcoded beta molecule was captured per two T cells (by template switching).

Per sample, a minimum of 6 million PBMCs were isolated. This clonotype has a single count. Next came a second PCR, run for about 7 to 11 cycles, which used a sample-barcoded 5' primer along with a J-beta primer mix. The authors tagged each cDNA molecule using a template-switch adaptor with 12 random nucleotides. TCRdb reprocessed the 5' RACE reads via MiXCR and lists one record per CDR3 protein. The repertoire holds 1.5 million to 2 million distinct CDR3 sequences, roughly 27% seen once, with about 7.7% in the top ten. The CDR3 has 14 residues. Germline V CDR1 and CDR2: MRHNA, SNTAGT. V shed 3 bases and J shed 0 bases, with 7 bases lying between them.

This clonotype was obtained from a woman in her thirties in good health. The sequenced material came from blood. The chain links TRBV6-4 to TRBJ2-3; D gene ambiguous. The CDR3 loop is CASSDQASTDTQYF. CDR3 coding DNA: TGTGCCAGCAGTGATCAAGCTAGCACAGATACGCAGTATTTT.